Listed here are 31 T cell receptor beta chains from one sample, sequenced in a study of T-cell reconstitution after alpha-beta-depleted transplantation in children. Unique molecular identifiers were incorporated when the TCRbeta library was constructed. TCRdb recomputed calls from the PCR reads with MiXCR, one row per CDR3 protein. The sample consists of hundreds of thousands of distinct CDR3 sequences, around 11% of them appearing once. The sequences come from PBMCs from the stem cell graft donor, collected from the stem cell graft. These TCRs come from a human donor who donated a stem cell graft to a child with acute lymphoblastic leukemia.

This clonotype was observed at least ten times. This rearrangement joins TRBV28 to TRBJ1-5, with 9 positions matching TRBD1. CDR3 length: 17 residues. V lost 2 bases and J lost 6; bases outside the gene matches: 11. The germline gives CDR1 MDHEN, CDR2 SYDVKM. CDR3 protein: CASSLRRRTGVFQPQHF. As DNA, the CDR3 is TGTGCCAGCAGTTTACGCCGGCGGACAGGGGTATTTCAGCCCCAGCATTTT.

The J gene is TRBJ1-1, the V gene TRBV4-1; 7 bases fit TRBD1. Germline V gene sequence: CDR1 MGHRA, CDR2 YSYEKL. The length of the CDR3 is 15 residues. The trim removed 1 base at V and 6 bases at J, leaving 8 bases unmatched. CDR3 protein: CASSQGVTGPSEAFF. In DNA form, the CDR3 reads TGCGCCAGCAGCCAAGGGGTGACAGGGCCGTCTGAAGCTTTCTTT.

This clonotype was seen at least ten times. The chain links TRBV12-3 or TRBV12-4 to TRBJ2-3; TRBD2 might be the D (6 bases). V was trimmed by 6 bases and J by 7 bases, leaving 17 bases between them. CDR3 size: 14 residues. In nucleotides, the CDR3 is TGTGCCAGCAGACCTCGGGAGCAGTCACATACGCAGTATTTT. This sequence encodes CASRPREQSHTQYF.

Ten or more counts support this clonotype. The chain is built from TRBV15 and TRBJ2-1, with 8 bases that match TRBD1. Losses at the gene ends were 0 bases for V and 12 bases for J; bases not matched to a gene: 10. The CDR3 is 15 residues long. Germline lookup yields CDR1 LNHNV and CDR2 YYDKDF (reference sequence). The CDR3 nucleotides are TGTGCCACCAGCAGAGAAAAAACAGGGGGTTTTTCGCAGTTCTTC. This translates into CATSREKTGGFSQFF.

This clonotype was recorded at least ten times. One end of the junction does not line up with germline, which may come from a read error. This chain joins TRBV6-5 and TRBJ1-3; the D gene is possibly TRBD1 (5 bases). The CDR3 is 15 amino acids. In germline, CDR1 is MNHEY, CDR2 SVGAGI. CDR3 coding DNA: TGTGCCAGCCGAACCGATACGGGACCTGGGAACACCATATATTTT. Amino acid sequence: CASRTDTGPGNTIYF.

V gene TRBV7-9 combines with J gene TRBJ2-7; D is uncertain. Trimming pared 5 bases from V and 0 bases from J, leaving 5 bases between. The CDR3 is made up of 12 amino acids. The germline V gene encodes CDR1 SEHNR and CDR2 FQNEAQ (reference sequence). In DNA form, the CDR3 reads TGTGCCAGCAGCGGGTACTCCTACGAGCAGTACTTC. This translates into CASSGYSYEQYF.

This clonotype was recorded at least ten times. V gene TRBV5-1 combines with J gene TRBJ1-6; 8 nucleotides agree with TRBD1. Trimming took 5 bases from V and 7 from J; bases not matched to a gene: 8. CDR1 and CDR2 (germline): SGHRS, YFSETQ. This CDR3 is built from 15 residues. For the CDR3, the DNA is TGCGCCAGCAGTCTTACGGACAGGGAGAATTCACCCCTCCACTTT. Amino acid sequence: CASSLTDRENSPLHF.

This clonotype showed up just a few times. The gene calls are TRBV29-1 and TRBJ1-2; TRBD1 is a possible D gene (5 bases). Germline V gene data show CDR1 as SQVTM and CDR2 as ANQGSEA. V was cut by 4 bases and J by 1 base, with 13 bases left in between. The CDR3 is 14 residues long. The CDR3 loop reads CSVGPGGDNYGYTF. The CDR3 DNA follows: TGCAGCGTTGGGCCAGGAGGGGATAACTATGGCTACACCTTC.

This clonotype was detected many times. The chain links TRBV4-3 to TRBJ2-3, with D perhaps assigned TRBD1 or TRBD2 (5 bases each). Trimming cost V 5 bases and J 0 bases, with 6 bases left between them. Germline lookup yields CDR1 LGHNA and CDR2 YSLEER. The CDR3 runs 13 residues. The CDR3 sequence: CASSRDSTDTQYF. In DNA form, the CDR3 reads TGCGCCAGCAGCAGGGACAGCACAGATACGCAGTATTTT.

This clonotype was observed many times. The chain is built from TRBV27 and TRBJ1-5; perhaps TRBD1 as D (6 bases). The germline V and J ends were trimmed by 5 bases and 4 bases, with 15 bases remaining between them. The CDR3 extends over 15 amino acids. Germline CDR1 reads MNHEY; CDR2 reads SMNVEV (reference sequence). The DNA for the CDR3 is TGTGCCAGCAGTAACGACGTCAGGGGAAATCAGCCCCAGCATTTT. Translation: CASSNDVRGNQPQHF.

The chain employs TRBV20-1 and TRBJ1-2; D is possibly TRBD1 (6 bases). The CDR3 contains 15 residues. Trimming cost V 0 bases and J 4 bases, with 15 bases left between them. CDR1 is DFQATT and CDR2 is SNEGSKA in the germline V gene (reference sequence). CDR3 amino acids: CSARDDSRTAYGYTF. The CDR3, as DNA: TGCAGTGCTAGAGATGACTCGCGGACAGCCTATGGCTACACCTTC.

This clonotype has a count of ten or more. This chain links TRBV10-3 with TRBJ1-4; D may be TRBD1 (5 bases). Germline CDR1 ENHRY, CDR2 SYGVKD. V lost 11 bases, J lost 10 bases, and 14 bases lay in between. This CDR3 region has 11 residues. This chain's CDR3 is CALNPGRKLFF. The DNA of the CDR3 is TGTGCCCTCAACCCAGGGCGAAAACTGTTTTTT.

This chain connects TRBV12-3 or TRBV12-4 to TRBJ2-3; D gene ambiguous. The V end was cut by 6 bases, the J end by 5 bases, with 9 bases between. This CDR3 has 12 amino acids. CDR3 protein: CASSPTEDTQYF. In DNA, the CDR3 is TGTGCCAGCAGCCCGACTGAAGATACGCAGTATTTT.

CDR3 bases: TGTGCCAGCAGTTACCAGCCGGACACACCCGACTACAGGATCCGCGAGCAGTACTTC. This sequence encodes CASSYQPDTPDYRIREQYF. This chain joins TRBV6-2 or TRBV6-3 and TRBJ2-7; D tentatively fits TRBD1 or TRBD2 (5 bases each). Germline-derived CDR1 and CDR2 are MNHEY and SVGEGT. The CDR3 is 19 residues long. The V end lost 2 bases, the J end lost 6 bases, and 29 bases lay between the germline ends.

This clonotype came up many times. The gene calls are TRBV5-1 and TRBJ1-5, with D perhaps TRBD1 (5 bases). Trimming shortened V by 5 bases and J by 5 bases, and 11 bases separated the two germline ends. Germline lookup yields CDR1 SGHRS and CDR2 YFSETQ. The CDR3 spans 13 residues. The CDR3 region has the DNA TGCGCCAGCAGTCAGGGTATCGATCAGCCCCAGCATTTT. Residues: CASSQGIDQPQHF.

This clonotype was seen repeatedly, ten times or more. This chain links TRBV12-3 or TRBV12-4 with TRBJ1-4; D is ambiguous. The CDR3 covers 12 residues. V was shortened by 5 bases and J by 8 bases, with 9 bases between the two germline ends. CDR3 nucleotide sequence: TGTGCCAGCAGTCCAAGCTTAGAAAAACTGTTTTTT. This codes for CASSPSLEKLFF.

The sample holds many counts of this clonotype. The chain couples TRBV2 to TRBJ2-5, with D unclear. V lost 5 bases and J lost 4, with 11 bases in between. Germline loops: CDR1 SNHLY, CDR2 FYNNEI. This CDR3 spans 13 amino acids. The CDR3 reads CASSLGTGETQYF. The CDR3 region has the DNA TGTGCCAGCAGTCTGGGAACGGGAGAGACCCAGTACTTC.

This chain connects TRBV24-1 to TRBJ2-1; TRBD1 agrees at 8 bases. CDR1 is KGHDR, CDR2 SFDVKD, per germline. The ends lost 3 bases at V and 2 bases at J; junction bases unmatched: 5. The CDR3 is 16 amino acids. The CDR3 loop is CATSDRGQGTYNEQFF. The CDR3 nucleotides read TGTGCCACCAGTGATCGCGGACAGGGAACCTACAATGAGCAGTTCTTC.

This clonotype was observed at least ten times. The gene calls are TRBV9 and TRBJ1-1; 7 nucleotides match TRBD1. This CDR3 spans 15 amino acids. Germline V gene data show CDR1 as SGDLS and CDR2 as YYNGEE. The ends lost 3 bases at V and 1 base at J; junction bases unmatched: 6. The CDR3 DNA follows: TGTGCCAGCAGCGAGCAACAGGGGAAGAACACTGAAGCTTTCTTT. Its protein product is CASSEQQGKNTEAFF.

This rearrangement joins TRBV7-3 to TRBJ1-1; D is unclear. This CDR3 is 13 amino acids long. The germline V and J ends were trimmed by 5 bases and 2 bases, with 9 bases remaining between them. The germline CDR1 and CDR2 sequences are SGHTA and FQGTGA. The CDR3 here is CASSPGSNTEAFF. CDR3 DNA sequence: TGTGCCAGCAGCCCGGGCTCCAACACTGAAGCTTTCTTT. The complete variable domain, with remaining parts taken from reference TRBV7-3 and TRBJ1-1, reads GAGVSQTPSNKVTEKGKYVELRCDPISGHTALYWYRQSLGQGPEFLIYFQGTGAADDSGLPNDRFFAVRPEGSVSTLKIQRTERGDSAVYLCASSPGSNTEAFFGQGTRLTVV.

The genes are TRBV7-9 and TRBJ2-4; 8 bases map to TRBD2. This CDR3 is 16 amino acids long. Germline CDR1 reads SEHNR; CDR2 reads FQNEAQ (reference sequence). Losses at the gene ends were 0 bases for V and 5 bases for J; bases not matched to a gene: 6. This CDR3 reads CASSLARGDPQNIQYF. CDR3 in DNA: TGTGCCAGCAGCTTAGCGCGGGGGGACCCCCAAAACATTCAGTACTTC.

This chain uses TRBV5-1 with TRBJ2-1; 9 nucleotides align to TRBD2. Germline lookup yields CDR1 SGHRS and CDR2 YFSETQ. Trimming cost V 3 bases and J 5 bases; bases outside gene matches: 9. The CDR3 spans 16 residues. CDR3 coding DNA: TGCGCCAGCAGCTCCAGTAGCGGGAGACAAGACAATGAGCAGTTCTTC. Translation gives CASSSSSGRQDNEQFF.

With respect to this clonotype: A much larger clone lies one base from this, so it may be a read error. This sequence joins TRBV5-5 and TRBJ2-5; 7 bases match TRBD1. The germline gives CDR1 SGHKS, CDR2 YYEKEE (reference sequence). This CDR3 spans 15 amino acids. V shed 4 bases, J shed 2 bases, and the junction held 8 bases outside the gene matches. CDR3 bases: TGTGCCAGCAGCCGCGTGGCACAGGGGCAAGAGACCCAGTACTTC. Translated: CASSRVAQGQETQYF. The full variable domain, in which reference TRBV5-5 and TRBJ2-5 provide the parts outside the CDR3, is DAGVTQSPTHLIKTRGQQVTLRCSPISGHKSVSWYQQVLGQGPQFIFQYYEKEERGRGNFPDRFSARQFPNYSSELNVNALLLGDSALYLCASSRVAQGQETQYFGPGTRLLVL.

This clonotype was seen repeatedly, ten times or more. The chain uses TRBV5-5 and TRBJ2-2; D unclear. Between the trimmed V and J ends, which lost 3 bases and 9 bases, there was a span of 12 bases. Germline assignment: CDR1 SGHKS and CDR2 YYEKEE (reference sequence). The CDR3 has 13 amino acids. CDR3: CASSSFVARELFF. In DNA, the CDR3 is TGTGCCAGCAGCTCGTTTGTAGCCCGGGAGCTGTTTTTT.

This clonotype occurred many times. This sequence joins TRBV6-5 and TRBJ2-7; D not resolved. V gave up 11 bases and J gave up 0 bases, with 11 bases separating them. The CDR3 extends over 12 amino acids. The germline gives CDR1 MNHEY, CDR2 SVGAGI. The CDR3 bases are TGTGCCGCAACGGGTGACTCCTACGAGCAGTACTTC. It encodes CAATGDSYEQYF.

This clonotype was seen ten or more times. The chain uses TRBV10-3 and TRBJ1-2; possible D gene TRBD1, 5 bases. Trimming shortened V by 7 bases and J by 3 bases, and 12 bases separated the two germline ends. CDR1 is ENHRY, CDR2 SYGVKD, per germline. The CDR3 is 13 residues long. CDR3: CAIMAGSDYGYTF. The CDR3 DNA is TGTGCCATCATGGCAGGGAGCGACTATGGCTACACCTTC.

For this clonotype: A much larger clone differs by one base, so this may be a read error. CDR3 nucleotide sequence: TGCAGCGTTGGAAGGACGGCCATCGGGGAGCTGTTTTTT. It codes for CSVGRTAIGELFF. This rearrangement joins TRBV29-1 to TRBJ2-2; D gene unclear. Germline V CDR1 and CDR2: SQVTM, ANQGSEA. The V end lost 4 bases, the J end lost 7 bases, and 13 bases lay between the germline ends. The CDR3 is 13 amino acids.

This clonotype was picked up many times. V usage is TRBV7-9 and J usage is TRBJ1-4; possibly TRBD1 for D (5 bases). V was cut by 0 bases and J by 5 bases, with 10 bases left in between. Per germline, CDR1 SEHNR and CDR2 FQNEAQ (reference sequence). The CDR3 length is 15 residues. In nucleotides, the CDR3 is TGTGCCAGCAGCTTAGCGTTGACAGCCAATGAAAAACTGTTTTTT. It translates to CASSLALTANEKLFF.

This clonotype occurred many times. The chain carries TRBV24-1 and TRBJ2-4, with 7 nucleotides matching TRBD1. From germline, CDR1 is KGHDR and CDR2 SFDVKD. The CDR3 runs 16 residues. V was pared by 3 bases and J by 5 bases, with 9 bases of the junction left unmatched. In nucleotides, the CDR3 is TGTGCCACCAGTGATCCATCAAGGACAGGTCAAAACATTCAGTACTTC. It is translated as CATSDPSRTGQNIQYF.

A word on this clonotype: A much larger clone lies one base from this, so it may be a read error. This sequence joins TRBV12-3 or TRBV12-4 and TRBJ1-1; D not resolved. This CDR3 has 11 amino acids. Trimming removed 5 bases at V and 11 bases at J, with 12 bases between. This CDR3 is CASSALVDAFF. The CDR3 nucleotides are TGTGCCAGCAGTGCTCTAGTGGACGCTTTCTTT.

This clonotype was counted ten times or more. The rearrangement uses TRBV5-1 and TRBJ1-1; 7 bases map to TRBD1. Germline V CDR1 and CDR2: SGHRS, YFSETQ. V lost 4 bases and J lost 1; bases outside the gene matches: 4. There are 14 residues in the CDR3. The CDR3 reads CASSRTGENTEAFF. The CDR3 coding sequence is TGCGCCAGCAGCAGAACAGGGGAGAACACTGAAGCTTTCTTT.